This TCR beta chain stems from a study of CD8+ T cells in alopecia areata. Of note for this clone: Its cognate antigen is unknown.

RNA was extracted and reverse transcribed into cDNA as the sequencing template. The method was immunoSEQ multiplex PCR; TCRdb's version includes in-frame clones alone and lacks a portion of them. The repertoire has fewer than 150,000 clones, around 82% of them found once; the top ten carry around 25%. Study findings and constraints: Scalp lesions, especially in alopecia totalis/universalis, had higher clonality than normal scalp.

This CDR3 spans 15 amino acids. The germline V gene has CDR1 MNHEY and CDR2 SMNVEV (reference sequence). J lost 0 bases, V lost 8 bases, and 8 bases had no gene match. Treatment reported: oral pan-JAK inhibitor, 5-10 mg twice daily. This TCR was recovered from a human donor with alopecia areata. This material consisted of CD8+ T cells sorted from blood, taken at week 4, from a patient treated with tofacitinib. This chain connects TRBV27 to TRBJ2-7; 9 nucleotides line up with TRBD2. The CDR3 loop reads CASRLGLARSYEQYF. DNA for the CDR3: TGTGCCAGCCGGCTGGGACTAGCCCGCTCCTACGAGCAGTACTTC.